These T cell receptor beta chains were read from a single sample in a study of sequential checkpoint blockade in melanoma. The method was immunoSEQ multiplex PCR; TCRdb's version includes in-frame clones alone and lacks a portion of them. The table has 6,600 or so clones, more than 45% seen once. Sequenced material: CD8+ T cells sorted from blood (inferred from file names), taken from a patient given nivolumab and ipilimumab in sequence. The receptors come from a human donor with melanoma. Each CDR3 is given with its conserved first and last residue. Fields, in order: D gene, J gene, clone size, V gene, CDR3 DNA, CDR3 protein. D genes are given only for firm matches. For some rows the clone size is stated as once, few or many, or as a class when expanded; others skip it.

D gene: TRBD2
J gene: TRBJ2-3
clone size: .
V gene: TRBV5-1
CDR3 DNA: TGCGCCAGCACGGGGGGGTTTGGAGATACGCAGTATTTT
CDR3 protein: CASTGGFGDTQYF

D gene: .
J gene: TRBJ1-2
clone size: few
V gene: TRBV4-3
CDR3 DNA: TGCGCCAGCAGCCCACGGGGAATAATTAACTATGGCTACACCTTC
CDR3 protein: CASSPRGIINYGYTF

D gene: .
J gene: TRBJ1-3
clone size: few
V gene: TRBV2
CDR3 DNA: TGTGCCATCACCGGGACAAAGCGAAACACCATATATTTT
CDR3 protein: CAITGTKRNTIYF

D gene: .
J gene: TRBJ2-7
clone size: once
V gene: TRBV7-3
CDR3 DNA: TGTGCCAGCAGCCCTCGGACGGAGGTAAGGCAGTACTTC
CDR3 protein: CASSPRTEVRQYF

D gene: TRBD2
J gene: TRBJ2-5
clone size: .
V gene: TRBV7-3
CDR3 DNA: TGTGCCAGCAGCCCGTCTCCTAGCGGACAAGAGACCCAGTACTTC
CDR3 protein: CASSPSPSGQETQYF

D gene: .
J gene: TRBJ1-6
clone size: few
V gene: TRBV9
CDR3 DNA: TGTGCCAGCAGCGTAGCCAGGGCAGGGTCTGGACCCCTCCACTTT
CDR3 protein: CASSVARAGSGPLHF

D gene: TRBD1
J gene: TRBJ1-1
clone size: few
V gene: TRBV7-9
CDR3 DNA: TGTGCCAGCAGCCCCCGGGACAGGGTTACTGAAGCTTTCTTT
CDR3 protein: CASSPRDRVTEAFF

D gene: TRBD1
J gene: TRBJ2-5
clone size: .
V gene: TRBV7-2
CDR3 DNA: TGTGCCAGCAGCTTTCTAGGGACAGTAGAGACCCAGTACTTC
CDR3 protein: CASSFLGTVETQYF

D gene: TRBD1
J gene: TRBJ1-5
clone size: medium-sized
V gene: TRBV7-9
CDR3 DNA: TGTGCCAGCAGCTCGAGTGACAGGGGCAATCAGCCCCAGCATTTT
CDR3 protein: CASSSSDRGNQPQHF

D gene: .
J gene: TRBJ1-3
clone size: .
V gene: TRBV23-1
CDR3 DNA: TGCGCCAGTCAGGGGAGTTCTGGGAGTTCTGGAAACACCATATATTTT
CDR3 protein: CASQGSSGSSGNTIYF

D gene: TRBD2
J gene: TRBJ2-5
clone size: .
V gene: TRBV7-8
CDR3 DNA: TGTGCCAGCAGTTCTAGCGGGGGGTCCAAGGAGACCCAGTACTTC
CDR3 protein: CASSSSGGSKETQYF

D gene: TRBD1
J gene: TRBJ2-5
clone size: few
V gene: TRBV6-5
CDR3 DNA: TGTGCCAGCAGCAGGGGGCTAGCAAAAGAGACCCAGTACTTC
CDR3 protein: CASSRGLAKETQYF

D gene: TRBD1
J gene: TRBJ2-7
clone size: .
V gene: TRBV7-8
CDR3 DNA: TGTGCCAGCAGCTTTGGGACAGGGGGCGAGCAGTACTTC
CDR3 protein: CASSFGTGGEQYF

D gene: .
J gene: TRBJ2-5
clone size: .
V gene: TRBV7-7
CDR3 DNA: TGTGCCAGCAGCTTAGCGGGAGAGCCGGCCCAGTACTTC
CDR3 protein: CASSLAGEPAQYF

D gene: .
J gene: TRBJ1-5
clone size: .
V gene: TRBV29-1
CDR3 DNA: TGCAGCGGTTGGGGCCCGTACAAGTTTAGCAATCAGCCCCAGCATTTT
CDR3 protein: CSGWGPYKFSNQPQHF

D gene: .
J gene: TRBJ1-5
clone size: few
V gene: TRBV6-1
CDR3 DNA: TGTGCCAGCAATACGGGTGATAGCAATCAGCCCCAGCATTTT
CDR3 protein: CASNTGDSNQPQHF

D gene: TRBD1
J gene: TRBJ2-7
clone size: few
V gene: TRBV7-8
CDR3 DNA: TGTGCCAGCAGCCCATCCGGGACAGGGGGCATCGAGCAGTACTTC
CDR3 protein: CASSPSGTGGIEQYF

D gene: .
J gene: TRBJ1-1
clone size: few
V gene: TRBV2
CDR3 DNA: TGTGCCAGCAGTGGGCTTGAAGCTTTCTTT
CDR3 protein: CASSGLEAFF

D gene: .
J gene: TRBJ2-7
clone size: .
V gene: TRBV5-4
CDR3 DNA: TGTGCCAGCAGCTTGGAGGGGTCGACCTACGAGCAGTACTTC
CDR3 protein: CASSLEGSTYEQYF

D gene: TRBD1
J gene: TRBJ1-3
clone size: few
V gene: TRBV5-4
CDR3 DNA: TGTGCCAGCTCCGACAGGGGGACTGGAAACACCATATATTTT
CDR3 protein: CASSDRGTGNTIYF

D gene: .
J gene: TRBJ2-7
clone size: few
V gene: TRBV14
CDR3 DNA: TGTGCCAGCAGCCAAGGGGGGTCGACTAGGGAGCAGTACTTC
CDR3 protein: CASSQGGSTREQYF

D gene: TRBD2
J gene: TRBJ2-1
clone size: .
V gene: TRBV7-9
CDR3 DNA: TGTGCCAGCAGCCGATTCCGGGGGAGGGACAATGAGCAGTTCTTC
CDR3 protein: CASSRFRGRDNEQFF

D gene: TRBD1
J gene: TRBJ2-7
clone size: .
V gene: TRBV6-5
CDR3 DNA: TGTGCCAGCAGGGACGGGACAGGGGGCTCCGAGCAGTACTTC
CDR3 protein: CASRDGTGGSEQYF

D gene: .
J gene: TRBJ2-5
clone size: .
V gene: TRBV29-1
CDR3 DNA: TGCAGCGTTCGAGGGTTCTACCAAGAGACCCAGTACTTC
CDR3 protein: CSVRGFYQETQYF

D gene: TRBD1
J gene: TRBJ2-1
clone size: .
V gene: TRBV18
CDR3 DNA: TGTGCCAGCTCACGAGATACCAGTTACAGGGGGGATTACAATGAGCAGTTCTTC
CDR3 protein: CASSRDTSYRGDYNEQFF

D gene: TRBD2
J gene: TRBJ2-1
clone size: medium-sized
V gene: TRBV7-9
CDR3 DNA: TGTGCCAGCAGCTCAAGCGGGAGATCCTACAATGAGCAGTTCTTC
CDR3 protein: CASSSSGRSYNEQFF

D gene: .
J gene: TRBJ2-7
clone size: .
V gene: TRBV9
CDR3 DNA: TGTGCCAGCAGCGTAGGCCCCCGACTAGCCTACGAGCAGTACTTC
CDR3 protein: CASSVGPRLAYEQYF

D gene: TRBD1
J gene: TRBJ2-7
clone size: .
V gene: TRBV10-3
CDR3 DNA: TGTGCCATCAGTGACTCCGGGACAGGGGACGAGCAGTACTTC
CDR3 protein: CAISDSGTGDEQYF

D gene: .
J gene: TRBJ1-1
clone size: .
V gene: TRBV5-1
CDR3 DNA: TGCGCCAGCAGCTCCCGGGGGGCAGGGGTAAGTGACACTGAAGCTTTCTTT
CDR3 protein: CASSSRGAGVSDTEAFF

D gene: .
J gene: TRBJ2-3
clone size: .
V gene: TRBV7-6
CDR3 DNA: TGTGCCAGCACCGCCCAGTGGGGGCCAGATACGCAGTATTTT
CDR3 protein: CASTAQWGPDTQYF

D gene: TRBD2
J gene: TRBJ2-1
clone size: .
V gene: TRBV9
CDR3 DNA: TGTGCCAGCAGCGCTCGCAGCGGGGAAGTGTTCTTC
CDR3 protein: CASSARSGEVFF

D gene: TRBD1
J gene: TRBJ1-1
clone size: .
V gene: TRBV5-1
CDR3 DNA: TGCGCCAGCAGCTATGGACAGGGAAGAGGGACTGAAGCTTTCTTT
CDR3 protein: CASSYGQGRGTEAFF

D gene: TRBD1
J gene: TRBJ2-7
clone size: .
V gene: TRBV19
CDR3 DNA: TGTGCCAACAGACAGGGGCTGTCATCTAGCGAGCAGTACTTC
CDR3 protein: CANRQGLSSSEQYF

D gene: TRBD2
J gene: TRBJ2-7
clone size: few
V gene: TRBV5-8
CDR3 DNA: TGTGCCAGCAGCGGGGGACTACCTAGCTCCTACGAGCAGTACTTC
CDR3 protein: CASSGGLPSSYEQYF

D gene: TRBD2
J gene: TRBJ2-1
clone size: .
V gene: TRBV14
CDR3 DNA: TGTGCCAGCAGCCTATGGGGACTAGCGGGAGGTAATGAGCAGTTCTTC
CDR3 protein: CASSLWGLAGGNEQFF

D gene: .
J gene: TRBJ1-4
clone size: few
V gene: TRBV7-2
CDR3 DNA: TGTGCCAGCAGCTTTGGAGGAGCTAATGAAAAACTGTTTTTT
CDR3 protein: CASSFGGANEKLFF

D gene: .
J gene: TRBJ2-1
clone size: .
V gene: TRBV19
CDR3 DNA: TGTGCCAGCCGACCGACTAGTTCGGCGTACAATGAGCAGTTCTTC
CDR3 protein: CASRPTSSAYNEQFF

D gene: .
J gene: TRBJ1-5
clone size: .
V gene: TRBV4-1
CDR3 DNA: TGCGCCAGCAGCCAAGGACCGGGGAGCAATCAGCCCCAGCATTTT
CDR3 protein: CASSQGPGSNQPQHF

D gene: TRBD2
J gene: TRBJ2-1
clone size: few
V gene: TRBV7-6
CDR3 DNA: TGTGCCAGCAGCGTAGGTAGCGGGAGCCGCCACATTGAGCAGTTCTTC
CDR3 protein: CASSVGSGSRHIEQFF

D gene: .
J gene: TRBJ2-7
clone size: .
V gene: TRBV20-1
CDR3 DNA: TGCAGTGCTAGACCAGACTACGAGCAGTACTTC
CDR3 protein: CSARPDYEQYF

D gene: .
J gene: TRBJ1-5
clone size: .
V gene: TRBV15
CDR3 DNA: TGTGCCACCAGCAGAGTGCCAGGGGGCAATCAGCCCCAGCATTTT
CDR3 protein: CATSRVPGGNQPQHF

D gene: .
J gene: TRBJ2-2
clone size: once
V gene: TRBV11-3
CDR3 DNA: TGTGCCAGCAGCACTCACACCGGGGAGCTGTTTTTT
CDR3 protein: CASSTHTGELFF

D gene: TRBD1
J gene: TRBJ2-7
clone size: few
V gene: TRBV4-1
CDR3 DNA: TGCGCCAGCAGCCAAGATGCGGGACAGGGGGCTTCGGAGCAGTACTTC
CDR3 protein: CASSQDAGQGASEQYF

D gene: TRBD1
J gene: TRBJ1-3
clone size: .
V gene: TRBV4-1
CDR3 DNA: TGCGCCAGCAGCCAAGAGGCAGGGGGCTCTGGAAACACCATATATTTT
CDR3 protein: CASSQEAGGSGNTIYF

D gene: .
J gene: TRBJ2-1
clone size: .
V gene: TRBV7-2
CDR3 DNA: TGTGCCAGCAGCGTCCAGGGACTCCCTTTCTTC
CDR3 protein: CASSVQGLPFF

D gene: TRBD2
J gene: TRBJ2-7
clone size: .
V gene: TRBV7-9
CDR3 DNA: TGTGCCAGCAGCCTACTAGCGGGAGGTCCCCTAGTCTTC
CDR3 protein: CASSLLAGGPLVF

D gene: .
J gene: TRBJ1-4
clone size: .
V gene: TRBV7-6
CDR3 DNA: TGTGCCAGCAGCGCAGGGTTTCTGAATGAAAAACTGTTTTTT
CDR3 protein: CASSAGFLNEKLFF

D gene: TRBD1
J gene: TRBJ1-2
clone size: .
V gene: TRBV9
CDR3 DNA: TGTGCCAGCAGCGATAACTTCGATCGGACAGGGTCTTTCTACTATGGCTACACCTTC
CDR3 protein: CASSDNFDRTGSFYYGYTF

D gene: TRBD1
J gene: TRBJ1-1
clone size: .
V gene: TRBV28
CDR3 DNA: TGTGCCAGCAGTCCGGGACAGGTGAACACTGAAGCTTTCTTT
CDR3 protein: CASSPGQVNTEAFF